This T cell receptor beta chain was recorded in a study of cytotoxic CD8 clonotypes in ibrutinib-treated CLL. Assay used: immunoSEQ multiplex PCR; TCRdb lists only in-frame clones, some missing. This sample has more than 70,000 clones, with about 85% found just once. The study's findings and limits: Age-matched healthy donor levels were exceeded by baseline clonality, which tracked circulating CD8+ T-cell counts.

Germline V gene data show CDR1 as SEHNR and CDR2 as FQNEAQ (reference sequence). The CDR3 covers 17 residues. The V gene end was trimmed by 0 bases and the J gene end by 4 bases; junction bases not matched to a gene: 9. On this clone: Its antigen is still unknown.

This sequence was found in a human donor with chronic lymphocytic leukemia. Sequencing was performed on PBMCs, taken after 12 months of ibrutinib treatment. This rearrangement joins TRBV7-9 to TRBJ2-3, with TRBD1 matching over 8 bases. CDR3 loop: CASSLATGTGLADTQYF. The CDR3 DNA reads as TGTGCCAGCAGCTTAGCGACCGGGACAGGCCTTGCAGATACGCAGTATTTT. The variable domain in full, completed from reference TRBV7-9 and TRBJ2-3, reads DTGVSQNPRHKITKRGQNVTFRCDPISEHNRLYWYRQTLGQGPEFLTYFQNEAQLEKSRLLSDRFSAERPKGSFSTLEIQRTEQGDSAMYLCASSLATGTGLADTQYFGPGTRLTVL.